This entry is about one T cell receptor beta chain. TCRdb's copy holds only in-frame clones and misses some; the assay was immunoSEQ multiplex PCR. The repertoire holds more than 120,000 clones, with around 82% as singletons. The data derive from a study of blood T cell repertoires in COVID-19. Overall study: Two negative PCRs, clearance, or symptom resolution had been documented for recovered Cohort 3 donors. Acute-phase and convalescent COVID-19 samples originated in the United States, Italy and Spain.

With 6 bases clipped from V and 4 bases from J, the junction kept 7 bases outside the gene matches. The CDR3 runs 15 residues. The V gene's germline CDR1 is WNHNN and CDR2 SYGVQD (reference sequence). Cohort assignment relied on participant-reported clinical history. This rearrangement joins TRBV10-1 to TRBJ2-7, with 12 bases identical to TRBD2. The sample consisted of PBMCs or T cells enriched from blood (not recorded which). The source is a middle-aged man in a cohort exposed to, infected with or recovered from COVID-19 (not recorded which). In DNA form, the CDR3 reads TGCGCCAGCAGCCCCAGACTAGCGGGAGAGTACGAGCAGTACTTC. It translates to CASSPRLAGEYEQYF.